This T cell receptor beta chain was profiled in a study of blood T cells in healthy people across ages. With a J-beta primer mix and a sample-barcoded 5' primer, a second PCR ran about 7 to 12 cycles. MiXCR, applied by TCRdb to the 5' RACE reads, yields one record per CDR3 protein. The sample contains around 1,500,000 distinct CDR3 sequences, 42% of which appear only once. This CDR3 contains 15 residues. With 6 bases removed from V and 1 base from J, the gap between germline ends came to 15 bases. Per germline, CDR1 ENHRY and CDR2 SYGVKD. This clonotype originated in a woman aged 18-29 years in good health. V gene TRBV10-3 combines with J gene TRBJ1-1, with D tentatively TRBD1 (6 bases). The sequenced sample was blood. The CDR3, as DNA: TGTGCCATCAGCTCCTCGGCAGGGGAGAACACTGAAGCTTTCTTT. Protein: CAISSSAGENTEAFF.